What follows is one TCR beta chain and its context. The record originates from a study of CD8 T cells in Susac syndrome. CDR1 is SNHLY and CDR2 is FYNNEI in the germline V gene. V gave up 8 bases and J gave up 2 bases, with 14 bases separating them. This CDR3 spans 14 amino acids. The authors sequenced TCR beta from blood CD8+ and CD4+ T cells. While CD8+ and CD4+ T cells were isolated negatively, TEMRA cells were enriched by FACS. The authors reverse transcribed roughly 0.5 to 1 ug RNA with random hexamers. An immunoSEQ multiplex PCR amplified TCR beta CDR3 over 54 Vbeta and 13 Jbeta. TCRdb re-called the immunoSEQ multiplex PCR reads through MiXCR, storing one row per CDR3 protein. The data show hundreds of thousands of distinct CDR3 sequences, about 85% seen once.

The chain uses TRBV2 and TRBJ2-3; maybe TRBD2 (6 bases). The TCR was taken from a human donor with multiple sclerosis. What was sequenced was CD8+ T cells from PBMCs. The CDR3 DNA follows: TGTGCCAGCGGTTATAGGGGACTCACAGATACGCAGTATTTT. Its protein product is CASGYRGLTDTQYF.